What follows are 5 T cell receptor beta chains derived from one specimen sequenced in a study of blood T cell repertoires in COVID-19. TCRdb's table, derived via immunoSEQ multiplex PCR, lists solely in-frame clones and lacks some. The sample lists some 210,000 clones; 84% were seen once. The sequenced sample consisted of peripheral blood. Source of these receptors: a woman aged 50 to 60 with active or convalescent COVID-19.

The chain joins TRBV5-6 to TRBJ2-7; D is perhaps TRBD2 (5 bases). Germline assignment: CDR1 SGHDT and CDR2 YYEEEE. The CDR3 length is 15 residues. Trimming left V 4 bases short and J 3 bases short, with 17 bases between. CDR3 nucleotide sequence: TGTGCCAGCAGCAGTGGACTCTCTCTTATCTACGAGCAGTACTTC. This gives the protein CASSSGLSLIYEQYF.

The rearrangement links TRBV3-1 (or the pseudogene TRBV3-2) to TRBJ2-7; 12 bases fit TRBD2. This CDR3 is built from 13 residues. V shed 5 bases, J shed 8 bases, and the junction held 4 bases outside the gene matches. Germline values: CDR1 LGHDT, CDR2 YNNKEL (reference sequence). CDR3: CASSTSGRQKQYF. CDR3 sequence (DNA): TGTGCCAGCAGCACTAGCGGGAGGCAGAAGCAGTACTTC.

V and J are TRBV28 and TRBJ2-1; unclear D gene. The V and J ends lost 5 bases and 0 bases respectively, with 11 bases between them. Germline V gene data show CDR1 as MDHEN and CDR2 as SYDVKM. The CDR3 consists of 15 residues. In nucleotides, the CDR3 is TGTGCCAGCAGTCTGGGCCTCGTCTCCTACAATGAGCAGTTCTTC. Its translation: CASSLGLVSYNEQFF.

The V call is TRBV4-2, the J call TRBJ2-3; possibly TRBD2 for D (5 bases). V shed 0 bases and J shed 2 bases, with 12 bases lying between them. Germline-derived CDR1 and CDR2 are LGHNA and YNFKEQ. CDR3 length: 16 amino acids. CDR3 bases: TGTGCCAGCAGCCAAGAGGAGGTTAGCTTCACAGATACGCAGTATTTT. Protein: CASSQEEVSFTDTQYF.

The chain is built from TRBV6-5 and TRBJ2-1, with a weak D call TRBD2 (7 bases). Germline V CDR1 and CDR2: MNHEY, SVGAGI. This CDR3 is 14 amino acids long. V lost 7 bases to trimming and J lost 4 bases, with 14 bases between them. CDR3 nucleotide sequence: TGTGCCAGCACCTGGGGGGGCGGTTACAATGAGCAGTTCTTC. It encodes CASTWGGGYNEQFF.